Sequencing of this T cell receptor (beta chain) was carried out in a study of T cell repertoires in cytomegalovirus infection. About the research overall: From public TCR beta signatures came an indication of both CMV infection and matching HLA type. Study observations and caveats: Summed frequency of shared TCR beta families picked out CMV carriers who also had the relevant HLA. Clonotype analysis showed dominance of the ex vivo response by HLA-C-restricted CMV-specific TCR beta clonotypes.

The CDR3 is 14 residues long. Germline V gene sequence: CDR1 SGHTA, CDR2 FQGNSA. Deletions cut 5 bases from V and 6 bases from J, with 13 bases between. TCRdb reanalysed the reads using MiXCR and keeps one entry per CDR3 protein. The sample yields about 300,000 distinct CDR3 sequences, approximately 8.9% seen once. This clonotype showed up many times. Its specificity is not known. The chain has TRBV7-2 and TRBJ2-2; maybe TRBD1 (6 bases). The sequencing sample was made of PBMCs. The sequence was collected from a human donor in good health (CMV status not recorded). Some clones in this sample may be carry-over from other donors' samples. The CDR3 DNA is TGTGCCAGCAGCCCTTGGACAGTTTCCGGGGAGCTGTTTTTT. It translates to CASSPWTVSGELFF.